This is a list of T cell receptor beta chains from one sample in a study of blood T cell repertoires in COVID-19. Assay used: immunoSEQ multiplex PCR; TCRdb lists only in-frame clones, some missing. The sample carries roughly 200,000 clones, 85% recorded once. The specimen was peripheral blood. The receptors were gathered from a woman aged 60-75 years with acute or convalescent COVID-19. CDR3s include the opening cysteine and the closing phenylalanine or tryptophan. The order of the fields is J gene, V gene, CDR3 protein.

j_gene: TRBJ2-5
v_gene: TRBV5-1
CDR3aa: CASSLSQGWGETQYF

j_gene: TRBJ1-2
v_gene: TRBV30
CDR3aa: CAWSVYQGSGYTF

j_gene: TRBJ2-7
v_gene: TRBV29-1
CDR3aa: CSVGTYYEQYF

j_gene: TRBJ1-6
v_gene: TRBV27
CDR3aa: CASSFSGQGLYNSPLHF

j_gene: TRBJ1-1
v_gene: TRBV12-3/TRBV12-4
CDR3aa: CASRTGGTEAFF

j_gene: TRBJ2-3
v_gene: TRBV7-9
CDR3aa: CASSQLAGGLSTDTQYF

j_gene: TRBJ2-2
v_gene: TRBV9
CDR3aa: CASSASGRADGELFF

j_gene: TRBJ1-6
v_gene: TRBV2
CDR3aa: CATTYPQGASNSPLHF

j_gene: TRBJ2-3
v_gene: TRBV5-1
CDR3aa: CASSPSTDTQYF

j_gene: TRBJ2-1
v_gene: TRBV7-9
CDR3aa: CASSLDPDEQFF

j_gene: TRBJ2-2
v_gene: TRBV12-3/TRBV12-4
CDR3aa: CASSLDSPGELFF

j_gene: TRBJ1-5
v_gene: TRBV10-3
CDR3aa: CAISDSYSNQPQHF

j_gene: TRBJ2-5
v_gene: TRBV5-1
CDR3aa: CASSKGLAGERGETQYF

j_gene: TRBJ1-2
v_gene: TRBV24-1
CDR3aa: CATSDSGRRYGYTF

j_gene: TRBJ2-3
v_gene: TRBV24-1
CDR3aa: CATSLAMGQGATDTQYF

j_gene: TRBJ1-2
v_gene: TRBV6-2/TRBV6-3
CDR3aa: CASSLAGQGIYGYTF

j_gene: TRBJ2-5
v_gene: TRBV14
CDR3aa: CASSQVSRGKTQYF

j_gene: TRBJ2-1
v_gene: TRBV4-1
CDR3aa: CASSQGRSGSGEQFF

j_gene: TRBJ2-4
v_gene: TRBV21-1
CDR3aa: CASSKEGGRAKNIQYF

j_gene: TRBJ1-1
v_gene: TRBV6-5
CDR3aa: CASLAGGLNTEAFF

j_gene: TRBJ1-4
v_gene: TRBV6-5
CDR3aa: CASSYTTGYNEKLFF

j_gene: TRBJ1-4
v_gene: TRBV11-2
CDR3aa: CASSSSTGEKLFF

j_gene: TRBJ2-7
v_gene: TRBV7-3
CDR3aa: CASSLGTGPYEQYF

j_gene: TRBJ1-3
v_gene: TRBV30
CDR3aa: CAWGALGRGNTIYF

j_gene: TRBJ1-1
v_gene: TRBV14
CDR3aa: CASSQGWLLNQDTEAFF

j_gene: TRBJ1-4
v_gene: TRBV2
CDR3aa: CASSGGQGAEKLFF

j_gene: TRBJ2-7
v_gene: TRBV5-1
CDR3aa: CASSSTGSYEQYF

j_gene: TRBJ2-2
v_gene: TRBV9
CDR3aa: CASSVGGGGGELFF

j_gene: TRBJ1-2
v_gene: TRBV3-1/TRBV3-2
CDR3aa: CASSQGGDRARGYTF

j_gene: TRBJ1-4
v_gene: TRBV5-5
CDR3aa: CASSGLTGVTNEKLFF